This T cell receptor (beta chain) was sequenced for a study of read filtering for tumor transcriptome and immune sequencing. This clonotype was observed at least ten times. This library used roughly 0.4 ug RNA and molecular barcoded adaptors spanning alpha/delta and beta/gamma chains. TCRdb re-analysed the reads in MiXCR, keeping a single row per CDR3 protein. The table records roughly 82,000 distinct CDR3 sequences, about 12% of them present only once. This receptor was taken from a donor aged 40 or over with multiple myeloma. Sequencing input: a population of CD138-negative cells sorted from bone marrow.

The CDR3 bases are TGCAGTGCTAGAGGCGGTCGGGGAAGCGGGGAGACCCAGTACTTC. As protein: CSARGGRGSGETQYF. V gene TRBV20-1 combines with J gene TRBJ2-5, with D maybe TRBD2 (6 bases). V lost 1 base to trimming and J lost 5 bases, with 17 bases between them. The CDR3 is 15 amino acids. Germline assignment: CDR1 DFQATT and CDR2 SNEGSKA (reference sequence).